These 31 T cell receptor beta chains originate from one sample sequenced in a study of OX40 agonist ivuxolimab in advanced cancers. Repertoires were generated with immunoSEQ multiplex PCR, while TCRdb's copy carries only in-frame clones and drops some. The table lists about 51,000 clones, approximately 91% of them singletons, with roughly 3.5% in the top ten. The sequencing used CD4+ or CD8+ T cells sorted from blood, collected in a trial of the OX40 agonist ivuxolimab. These TCRs come from an adult with an advanced solid tumor such as melanoma, head and neck, liver or kidney cancer.

This clone was detected once. The J gene is TRBJ2-7, the V gene TRBV19; TRBD2 agrees at 12 bases. CDR1 LNHDA and CDR2 SQIVND come from the germline V gene (reference sequence). CDR3 length: 15 residues. Trimming cost V 2 bases and J 5 bases; bases outside gene matches: 4. CDR3 DNA sequence: TGTGCCAGTAGTATACTAGCGGGAGGGCTGGACGAGCAGTACTTC. Amino acid sequence: CASSILAGGLDEQYF.

With regard to this clone: One junction end does not reproduce the germline sequence, and a read error may be involved. The chain carries TRBV6-1 and TRBJ2-7, with D unclear. Germline-derived CDR1 and CDR2 are MNHNS and SASEGT. The CDR3 runs to 12 residues. The CDR3 reads CASNEGIYEQYF. The CDR3 nucleotides read TGTGCCAGCAATGAAGGGATCTACGAGCAGTACTTC.

This sequence joins TRBV18 and TRBJ1-3, with TRBD1 matching over 7 bases. The CDR3 covers 18 residues. CDR1 and CDR2 from the germline V gene are KGHSH and LQKENI. With 2 bases clipped from V and 0 bases from J, the junction kept 10 bases outside the gene matches. The CDR3 spells CASSPFLGQVASGNTIYF. The CDR3 coding sequence is TGTGCCAGCTCACCATTTCTCGGACAGGTCGCCTCTGGAAACACCATATATTTT.

This chain uses TRBV7-2 with TRBJ1-3; no clear D. The CDR3 has 15 residues. V lost 2 bases and J 3 bases, leaving 11 bases between the germline ends. CDR1 and CDR2 (germline): SGHTA, FQGNSA. The CDR3 nucleotides are TGTGCCAGCAGCTTAAGCAAGGCGGTTGGAAACACCATATATTTT. This gives the protein CASSLSKAVGNTIYF.

V and J are TRBV7-3 and TRBJ2-2; no clear D gene. Germline CDR1 SGHTA, CDR2 FQGTGA. V dropped 1 base and J dropped 2 bases, with 5 bases sitting between them. This CDR3 contains 14 residues. CDR3 in amino acids: CASSLSGNTGELFF. CDR3 nucleotide sequence: TGTGCCAGCAGCTTAAGCGGAAACACCGGGGAGCTGTTTTTT. The full variable domain, its missing parts supplied by reference TRBV7-3 and TRBJ2-2, is GAGVSQTPSNKVTEKGKYVELRCDPISGHTALYWYRQSLGQGPEFLIYFQGTGAADDSGLPNDRFFAVRPEGSVSTLKIQRTERGDSAVYLCASSLSGNTGELFFGEGSRLTVL.

V usage is TRBV28 and J usage is TRBJ1-5; D gene uncertain. The V gene's germline CDR1 is MDHEN and CDR2 SYDVKM. Trimming pared 8 bases from V and 7 bases from J, leaving 18 bases between. This CDR3 contains 14 residues. This chain's CDR3 is CASGRGMVKQPQHF. The CDR3, as DNA: TGTGCCAGCGGACGCGGAATGGTAAAGCAGCCCCAGCATTTT.

This chain connects TRBV2 to TRBJ2-4; 9 bases line up with TRBD1. J lost 5 bases, V lost 6 bases, and 8 bases had no gene match. The V gene's germline CDR1 is SNHLY and CDR2 FYNNEI. The CDR3 spans 15 residues. The CDR3 region is CASRSNRGRENIQYF. CDR3 nucleotide sequence: TGTGCCAGCAGATCCAACAGGGGGCGGGAAAACATTCAGTACTTC. The full variable domain, rest sourced from reference TRBV2 and TRBJ2-4, is EPEVTQTPSHQVTQMGQEVILRCVPISNHLYFYWYRQILGQKVEFLVSFYNNEISEKSEIFDDQFSVERPDGSNFTLKIRSTKLEDSAMYFCASRSNRGRENIQYFGAGTRLSVL.

This chain joins TRBV28 and TRBJ2-3; D remains ambiguous. V was shortened by 4 bases and J by 1 base, with 9 bases between the two germline ends. Looked up from germline, CDR1 is MDHEN and CDR2 is SYDVKM. There are 14 residues in the CDR3. CDR3 nucleotides: TGTGCCAGCAGTTCCGGCGGCCGCACAGATACGCAGTATTTT. It yields the protein CASSSGGRTDTQYF. The full variable domain, completed using reference TRBV28 and TRBJ2-3, is DVKVTQSSRYLVKRTGEKVFLECVQDMDHENMFWYRQDPGLGLRLIYFSYDVKMKEKGDIPEGYSVSREKKERFSLILESASTNQTSMYLCASSSGGRTDTQYFGPGTRLTVL.

This clone was found a few times. The chain employs TRBV7-9 and TRBJ1-1; D is ambiguous. The CDR3 length is 15 residues. V lost 5 bases, J lost 2 bases, and 15 bases lay in between. In germline, CDR1 is SEHNR, CDR2 FQNEAQ (reference sequence). For the CDR3, the DNA is TGTGCCAGCAGCCGCCTGGGAGGGCTTAACACTGAAGCTTTCTTT. It is translated as CASSRLGGLNTEAFF.

The chain couples TRBV29-1 to TRBJ1-1, with unresolved D. The CDR3 is 11 amino acids. CDR1 SQVTM and CDR2 ANQGSEA come from the germline V gene. The V gene lost 2 bases and the J gene lost 1 base, with 2 bases spanning the gap. CDR3 protein: CSVERNTEAFF. CDR3 nucleotides: TGCAGCGTTGAAAGGAACACTGAAGCTTTCTTT.

The chain combines TRBV18 with TRBJ2-5; TRBD2 might be the D (5 bases). The DNA end lines up better with TRBJ2-7; the J call may be wrong. The CDR3 totals 12 residues. Looked up from germline, CDR1 is KGHSH and CDR2 is LQKENI. The chain's CDR3 is CASSSGPYEQYF. As DNA, the CDR3 is TGTGCCAGCTCCAGCGGTCCCTACGAGCAGTACTTC.

The V gene is TRBV2, the J gene TRBJ1-5; 7 nucleotides line up with TRBD1. This CDR3 comprises 15 residues. Losses at the gene ends were 6 bases for V and 3 bases for J; bases not matched to a gene: 8. CDR1 is SNHLY and CDR2 is FYNNEI in the germline V gene. The CDR3 sequence: CASSDRARANQPQHF. The CDR3 DNA follows: TGTGCCAGCAGCGACAGGGCTAGGGCCAATCAGCCCCAGCATTTT.

This chain connects TRBV5-1 to TRBJ2-4; perhaps TRBD1 as D (6 bases). CDR1 SGHRS and CDR2 YFSETQ come from the germline V gene. The CDR3 is made up of 13 amino acids. Trimming cost V 0 bases and J 9 bases, with 10 bases left between them. The CDR3 is CASSLEGHSIQYF. CDR3 nucleotide sequence: TGCGCCAGCAGCTTGGAGGGACACAGCATTCAGTACTTC.

The chain combines TRBV6-6 with TRBJ1-3; 10 bases align to TRBD1. Losses at the gene ends were 7 bases for V and 0 bases for J; bases not matched to a gene: 6. CDR1 MNHNY and CDR2 SVGAGI come from the germline V gene (reference sequence). This CDR3 contains 16 residues. In DNA form, the CDR3 reads TGTGCCAGCATAAGGACAGGGGGTTTCTCTGGAAACACCATATATTTT. Protein sequence: CASIRTGGFSGNTIYF.

CDR3 amino acids: CASSSLTGGAGYGYTF. DNA for the CDR3: TGTGCCAGCAGTTCTCTGACGGGGGGCGCTGGATATGGCTACACCTTC. The chain is built from TRBV28 and TRBJ1-2, with D perhaps matching TRBD1 (6 bases). CDR1 and CDR2 (germline): MDHEN, SYDVKM. This CDR3 spans 16 amino acids. V was cut by 4 bases and J by 5 bases, with 20 bases left in between.

The chain has TRBV28 and TRBJ2-3; D gene ambiguous. Germline assignment: CDR1 MDHEN and CDR2 SYDVKM. This CDR3 region has 16 residues. Trimming removed 4 bases at V and 0 bases at J, with 14 bases between. The CDR3, as DNA: TGTGCCAGCAGTTCCCCTCAGGCGCCCAGCACAGATACGCAGTATTTT. Its protein product is CASSSPQAPSTDTQYF.

V usage is TRBV7-3 and J usage is TRBJ2-1; no clear D gene. This CDR3 is 11 amino acids long. In germline, CDR1 is SGHTA, CDR2 FQGTGA. Trimming took off 2 bases at V and 9 bases at J, with 5 bases between the two ends. The CDR3 sequence is CASSLGGEQFF. CDR3 nucleotides: TGTGCCAGCAGCTTAGGTGGTGAGCAGTTCTTC.

The CDR3 region is CASSEGGLTDTQYF. The CDR3 bases are TGTGCCAGCAGTGAAGGGGGACTCACAGATACGCAGTATTTT. This chain joins TRBV2 and TRBJ2-3; TRBD2 might be the D (6 bases). V lost 1 base, J lost 2 bases, and 7 bases lay in between. Germline V gene lookup returns CDR1 SNHLY and CDR2 FYNNEI. There are 14 residues in the CDR3.

This clone was counted only a few times. V and J are TRBV7-2 and TRBJ2-1; D ambiguous. The CDR3 totals 12 residues. Between the trimmed V and J ends, which lost 4 bases and 7 bases, there was a span of 8 bases. From germline, CDR1 is SGHTA and CDR2 FQGNSA. CDR3: CASSSRRNEQFF. CDR3 in DNA: TGTGCCAGCAGCTCCCGGCGGAATGAGCAGTTCTTC.

The rearrangement links TRBV7-9 to TRBJ1-2; 7 bases align to TRBD1. The CDR3 loop spans 17 amino acids. The junction had 16 bases not matched to a gene; V was cut back by 5 bases and J by 4 bases. CDR1 SEHNR and CDR2 FQNEAQ come from the germline V gene (reference sequence). The CDR3 nucleotides read TGTGCCAGCAGCGAACAAAGTGGTCAGGGGGAACTCTATGGCTACACCTTC. Amino acids: CASSEQSGQGELYGYTF.

The rearrangement uses TRBV18 and TRBJ2-5, with TRBD1 identical over 11 bases. Germline-derived CDR1 and CDR2 are KGHSH and LQKENI. CDR3 size: 15 residues. Trimming took 6 bases from V and 5 from J; bases not matched to a gene: 8. The CDR3 sequence: CASSHGQGAGETQYF. The CDR3 coding sequence is TGTGCCAGCTCTCATGGACAGGGGGCAGGTGAGACCCAGTACTTC.

The rearrangement joins TRBV15 to TRBJ2-4, with 8 nucleotides matching TRBD2. CDR1 and CDR2 from the germline V gene are LNHNV and YYDKDF (reference sequence). The CDR3 is 16 amino acids. J was trimmed by 3 bases and V by 3 bases; bases with no gene match: 7. This CDR3 is CATSREREFFKNIQYF. DNA for the CDR3: TGTGCCACCAGCAGGGAGCGGGAGTTTTTCAAAAACATTCAGTACTTC.

CDR3 region: CAWSGGGAYTGELFF. The CDR3 region has the DNA TGTGCCTGGAGTGGTGGCGGGGCTTACACCGGGGAGCTGTTTTTT. This sequence joins TRBV30 and TRBJ2-2, with D maybe TRBD2 (6 bases). Trimming took 1 base from V and 3 from J, leaving 12 bases between them. CDR1 and CDR2 from the germline V gene are GTSNPN and SVGIG (reference sequence). The CDR3 spans 15 residues.

This clone showed up just once. The chain is built from TRBV11-2 and TRBJ2-1, with 10 bases matching TRBD2. CDR1 is SGHAT, CDR2 FQNNGV, per germline. This CDR3 comprises 15 residues. With 6 bases clipped from V and 4 bases from J, the junction kept 6 bases outside the gene matches. The CDR3, as DNA: TGTGCCAGCAGACCGACTAGCGGGTCTTACAATGAGCAGTTCTTC. Translation gives CASRPTSGSYNEQFF.

This clone was observed once. The chain couples TRBV5-1 to TRBJ2-7; the match to TRBD1 covers 9 bases. V was clipped by 0 bases and J by 5 bases; unmatched bases: 0. CDR3 length equals 13 residues. Germline assignment: CDR1 SGHRS and CDR2 YFSETQ. The DNA of the CDR3 is TGCGCCAGCAGCTTGGGACAGGGGGACGAGCAGTACTTC. Protein product: CASSLGQGDEQYF.

J is TRBJ1-3 and V is TRBV29-1; the match to TRBD1 covers 8 bases. This CDR3 is 16 amino acids long. Trimming took 1 base from V and 9 from J; bases not matched to a gene: 14. Germline loops: CDR1 SQVTM, CDR2 ANQGSEA. CDR3 DNA: TGCAGCGTTGAAGTAGGACAGGGAGGTCCATCGGGCACCATATATTTT. It is translated as CSVEVGQGGPSGTIYF.

The gene calls are TRBV28 and TRBJ2-7; 8 bases fit TRBD1. CDR1 is MDHEN and CDR2 is SYDVKM in the germline V gene. The ends lost 7 bases at V and 4 bases at J; junction bases unmatched: 12. CDR3 length: 15 residues. The CDR3: CASKSGQGGGYEQYF. For the CDR3, the DNA is TGTGCCAGCAAATCCGGACAGGGAGGTGGATACGAGCAGTACTTC.

V usage is TRBV19 and J usage is TRBJ1-1; 7 nucleotides line up with TRBD1. The CDR3 consists of 15 residues. Trimming cost V 2 bases and J 5 bases; bases outside gene matches: 8. Germline V gives CDR1 LNHDA, CDR2 SQIVND (reference sequence). CDR3 DNA: TGTGCCAGTAGTATATGGGGGAGGGGGCCAACTGAAGCTTTCTTT. It is translated as CASSIWGRGPTEAFF. The whole variable domain, remainder taken from reference TRBV19 and TRBJ1-1, is DGGITQSPKYLFRKEGQNVTLSCEQNLNHDAMYWYRQDPGQGLRLIYYSQIVNDFQKGDIAEGYSVSREKKESFPLTVTSAQKNPTAFYLCASSIWGRGPTEAFFGQGTRLTVV.

The J gene is TRBJ2-7, the V gene TRBV18; D is possibly TRBD1 (5 bases). This CDR3 has 13 amino acids. Trimming stripped 6 bases from V and 2 bases from J, with 11 bases between. Germline V gene lookup returns CDR1 KGHSH and CDR2 LQKENI. The CDR3: CASSATETYEQYF. The CDR3 nucleotides are TGTGCCAGCTCCGCGACAGAGACCTACGAGCAGTACTTC.

The V and J genes are TRBV27 and TRBJ1-5; D might be TRBD1 (5 bases). The V end lost 2 bases, the J end lost 3 bases, and 8 bases lay between the germline ends. Germline CDR1 and CDR2: MNHEY and SMNVEV (reference sequence). The CDR3 has 14 amino acids. The CDR3 region is CASSLGALNQPQHF. DNA for the CDR3: TGTGCCAGCAGTTTAGGGGCCCTCAATCAGCCCCAGCATTTT.

The rearrangement joins TRBV15 to TRBJ1-2; D is uncertain. V gave up 0 bases and J gave up 4 bases, with 6 bases separating them. Per germline, CDR1 LNHNV and CDR2 YYDKDF (reference sequence). The CDR3 has 13 residues. The CDR3 region has the DNA TGTGCCACCAGCAGAGAGGCAGCCTATGGCTACACCTTC. Translated, it gives CATSREAAYGYTF.